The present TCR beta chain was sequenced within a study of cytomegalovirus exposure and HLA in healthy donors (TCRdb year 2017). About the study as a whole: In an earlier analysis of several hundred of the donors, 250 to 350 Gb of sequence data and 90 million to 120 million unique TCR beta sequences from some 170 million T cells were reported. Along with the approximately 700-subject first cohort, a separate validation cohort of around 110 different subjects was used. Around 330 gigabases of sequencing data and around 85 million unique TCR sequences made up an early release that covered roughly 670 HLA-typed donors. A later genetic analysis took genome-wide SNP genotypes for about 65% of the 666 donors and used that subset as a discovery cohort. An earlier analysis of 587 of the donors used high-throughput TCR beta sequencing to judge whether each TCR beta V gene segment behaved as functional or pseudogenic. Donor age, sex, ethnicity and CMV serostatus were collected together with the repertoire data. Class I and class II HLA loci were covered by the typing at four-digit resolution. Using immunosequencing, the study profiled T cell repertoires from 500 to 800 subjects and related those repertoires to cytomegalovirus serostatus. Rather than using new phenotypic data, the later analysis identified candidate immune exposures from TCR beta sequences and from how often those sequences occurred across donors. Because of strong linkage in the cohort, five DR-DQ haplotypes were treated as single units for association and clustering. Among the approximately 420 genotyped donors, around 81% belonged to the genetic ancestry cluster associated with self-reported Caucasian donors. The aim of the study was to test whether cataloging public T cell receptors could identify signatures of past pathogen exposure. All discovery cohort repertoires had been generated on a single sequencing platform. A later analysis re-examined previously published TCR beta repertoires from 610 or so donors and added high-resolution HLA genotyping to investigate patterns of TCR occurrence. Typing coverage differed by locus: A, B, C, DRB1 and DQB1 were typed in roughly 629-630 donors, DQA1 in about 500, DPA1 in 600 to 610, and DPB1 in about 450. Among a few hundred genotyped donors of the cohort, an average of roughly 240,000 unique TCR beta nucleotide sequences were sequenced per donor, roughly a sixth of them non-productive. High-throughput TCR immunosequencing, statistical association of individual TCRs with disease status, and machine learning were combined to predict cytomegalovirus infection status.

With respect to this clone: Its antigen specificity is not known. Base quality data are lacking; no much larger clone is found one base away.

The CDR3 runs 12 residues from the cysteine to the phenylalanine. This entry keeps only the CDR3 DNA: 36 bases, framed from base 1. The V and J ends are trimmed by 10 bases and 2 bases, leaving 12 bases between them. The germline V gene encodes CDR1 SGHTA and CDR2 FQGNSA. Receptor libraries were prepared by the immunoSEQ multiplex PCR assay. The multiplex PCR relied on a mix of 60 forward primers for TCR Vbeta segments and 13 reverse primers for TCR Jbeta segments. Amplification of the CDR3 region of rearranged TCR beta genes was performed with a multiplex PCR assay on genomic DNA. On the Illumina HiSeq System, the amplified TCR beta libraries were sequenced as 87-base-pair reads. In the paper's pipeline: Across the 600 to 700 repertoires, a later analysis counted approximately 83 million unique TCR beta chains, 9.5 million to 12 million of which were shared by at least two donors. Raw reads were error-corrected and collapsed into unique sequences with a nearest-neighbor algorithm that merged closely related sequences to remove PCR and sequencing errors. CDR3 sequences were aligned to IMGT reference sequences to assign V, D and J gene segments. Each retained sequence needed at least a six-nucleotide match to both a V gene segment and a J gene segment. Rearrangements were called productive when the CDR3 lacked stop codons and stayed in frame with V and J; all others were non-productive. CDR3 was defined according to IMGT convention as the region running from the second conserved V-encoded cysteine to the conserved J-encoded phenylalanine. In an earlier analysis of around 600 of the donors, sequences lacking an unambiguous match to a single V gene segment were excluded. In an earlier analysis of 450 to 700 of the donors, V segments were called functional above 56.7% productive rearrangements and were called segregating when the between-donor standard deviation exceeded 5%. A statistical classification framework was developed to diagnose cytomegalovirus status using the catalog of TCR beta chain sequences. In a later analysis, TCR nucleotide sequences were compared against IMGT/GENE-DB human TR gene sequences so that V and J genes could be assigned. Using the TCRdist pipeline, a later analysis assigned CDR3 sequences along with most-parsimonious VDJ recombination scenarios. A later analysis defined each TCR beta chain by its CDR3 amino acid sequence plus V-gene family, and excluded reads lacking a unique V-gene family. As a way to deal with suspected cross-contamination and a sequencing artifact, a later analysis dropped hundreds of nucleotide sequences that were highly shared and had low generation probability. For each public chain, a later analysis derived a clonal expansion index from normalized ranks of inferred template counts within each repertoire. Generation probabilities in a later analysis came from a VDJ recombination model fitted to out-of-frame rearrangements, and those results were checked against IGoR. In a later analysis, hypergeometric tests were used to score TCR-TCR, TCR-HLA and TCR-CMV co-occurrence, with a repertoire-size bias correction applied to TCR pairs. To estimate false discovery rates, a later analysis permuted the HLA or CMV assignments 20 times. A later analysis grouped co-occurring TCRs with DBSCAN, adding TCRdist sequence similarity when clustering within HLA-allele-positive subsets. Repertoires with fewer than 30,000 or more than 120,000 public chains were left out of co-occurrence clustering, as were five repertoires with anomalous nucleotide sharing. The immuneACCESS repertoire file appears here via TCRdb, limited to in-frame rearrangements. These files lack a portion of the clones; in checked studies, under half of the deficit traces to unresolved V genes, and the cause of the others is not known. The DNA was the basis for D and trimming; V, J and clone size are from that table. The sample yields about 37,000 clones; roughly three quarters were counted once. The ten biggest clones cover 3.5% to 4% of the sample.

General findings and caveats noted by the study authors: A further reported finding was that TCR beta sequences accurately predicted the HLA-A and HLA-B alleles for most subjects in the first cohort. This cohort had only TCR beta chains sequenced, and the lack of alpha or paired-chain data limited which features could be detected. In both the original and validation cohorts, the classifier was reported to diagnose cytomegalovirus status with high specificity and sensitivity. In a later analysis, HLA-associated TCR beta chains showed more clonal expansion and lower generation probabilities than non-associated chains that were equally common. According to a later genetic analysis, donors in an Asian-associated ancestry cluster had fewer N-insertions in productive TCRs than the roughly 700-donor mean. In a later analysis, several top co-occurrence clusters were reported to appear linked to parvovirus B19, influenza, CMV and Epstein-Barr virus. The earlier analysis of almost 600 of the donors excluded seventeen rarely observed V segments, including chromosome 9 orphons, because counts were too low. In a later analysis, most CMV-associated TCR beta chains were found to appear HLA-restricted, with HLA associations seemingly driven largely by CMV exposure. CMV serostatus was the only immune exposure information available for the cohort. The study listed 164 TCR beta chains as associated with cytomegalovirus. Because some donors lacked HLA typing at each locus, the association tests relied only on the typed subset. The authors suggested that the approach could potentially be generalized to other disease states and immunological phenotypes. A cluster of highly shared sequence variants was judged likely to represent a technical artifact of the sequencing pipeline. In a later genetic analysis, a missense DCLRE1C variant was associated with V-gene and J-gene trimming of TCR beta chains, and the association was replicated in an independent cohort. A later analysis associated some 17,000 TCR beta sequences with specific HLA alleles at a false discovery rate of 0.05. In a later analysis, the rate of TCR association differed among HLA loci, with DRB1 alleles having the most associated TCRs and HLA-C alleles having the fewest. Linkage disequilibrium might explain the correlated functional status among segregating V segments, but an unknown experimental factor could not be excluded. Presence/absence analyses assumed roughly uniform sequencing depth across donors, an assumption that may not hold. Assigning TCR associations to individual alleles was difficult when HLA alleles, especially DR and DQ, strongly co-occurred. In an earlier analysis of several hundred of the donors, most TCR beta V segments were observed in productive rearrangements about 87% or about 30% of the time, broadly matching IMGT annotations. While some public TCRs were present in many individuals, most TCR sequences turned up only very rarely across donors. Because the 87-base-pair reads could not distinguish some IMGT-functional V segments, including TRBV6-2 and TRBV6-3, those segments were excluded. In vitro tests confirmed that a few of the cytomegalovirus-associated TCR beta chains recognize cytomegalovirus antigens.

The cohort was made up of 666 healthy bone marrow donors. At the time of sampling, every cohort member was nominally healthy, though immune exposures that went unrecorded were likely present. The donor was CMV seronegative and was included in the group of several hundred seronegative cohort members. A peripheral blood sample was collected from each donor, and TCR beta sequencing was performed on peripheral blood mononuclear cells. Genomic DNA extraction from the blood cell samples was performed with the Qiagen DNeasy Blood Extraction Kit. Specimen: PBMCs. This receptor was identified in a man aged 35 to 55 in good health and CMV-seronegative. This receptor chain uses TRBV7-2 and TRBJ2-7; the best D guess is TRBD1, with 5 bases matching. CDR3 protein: CATRTSPYEQYF. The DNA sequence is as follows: TGTGCCACCAGGACATCCCCCTACGAGCAGTACTTC.